What follows describes a single TCR beta chain. The target antigen is unknown. The sample is drawn from a study of response to subunit inactivated influenza vaccine. Study observations and caveats: Each seasonal flu vaccination may recruit only limited new T cells, authors suggested.

TCRdb recomputed calls from the RT-PCR reads with MiXCR, one row per CDR3 protein. The table lists almost 250,000 distinct CDR3 sequences, 9.5% to 15% of them singletons. The ends were cut back, 2 bases at V and 5 bases at J, with 10 bases in the middle. This CDR3 has 14 amino acids. From germline, CDR1 is MGHRA and CDR2 YSYEKL. The chain uses TRBV4-1 and TRBJ2-1, with a weak D call TRBD2 (7 bases). This TCR came from a man aged 45-65 years who received an inactivated influenza vaccine. This sample comprised non-naive T cells sorted from PBMCs, obtained approximately 15 days before vaccination. The CDR3 DNA is TGCGCCAGCAGCCAATGGGGGGGCAACAATGAGCAGTTCTTC. As protein: CASSQWGGNNEQFF.